Described below is a single TCR beta chain sequence and its context. The record originates from a study of shared clonotypes between healthy human individuals. With 4 bases removed from V and 0 bases from J, the gap between germline ends came to 10 bases. Germline-derived CDR1 and CDR2 are LNHDA and SQIVND (reference sequence). This CDR3 has 16 residues. TCRdb's table, derived via immunoSEQ multiplex PCR, lists solely in-frame clones and lacks some. The sample carries about 2.3 million clones, roughly 92% recorded once. The sequencing input was naive CD4+ T cells from PBMCs. This sample's subset: CD45RA+ positively selected. The J gene is TRBJ2-6, the V gene TRBV19; D not resolved. The TCR originated in a man aged 18 to 30 in good health. Some clones in this sample may be carry-over from other donors' samples. DNA for the CDR3: TGTGCCAGTAGTAAAACACGTACCTCTGGGGCCAACGTCCTGACTTTC. Translation gives CASSKTRTSGANVLTF.